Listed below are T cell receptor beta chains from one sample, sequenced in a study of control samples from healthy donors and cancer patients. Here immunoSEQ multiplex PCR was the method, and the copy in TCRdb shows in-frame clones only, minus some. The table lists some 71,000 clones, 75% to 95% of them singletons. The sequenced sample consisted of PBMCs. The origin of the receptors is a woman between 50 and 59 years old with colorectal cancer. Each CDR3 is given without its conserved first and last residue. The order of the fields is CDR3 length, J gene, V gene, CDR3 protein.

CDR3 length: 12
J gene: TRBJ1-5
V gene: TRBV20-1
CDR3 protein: SASGDRVDQPQH

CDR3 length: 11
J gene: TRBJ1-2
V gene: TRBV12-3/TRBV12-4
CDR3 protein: ASSLAENYGYT

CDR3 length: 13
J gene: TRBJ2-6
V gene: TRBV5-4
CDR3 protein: ASSERFSGANVLT

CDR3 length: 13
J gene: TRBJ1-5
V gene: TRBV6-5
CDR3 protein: ASSGQVNSNQPQH

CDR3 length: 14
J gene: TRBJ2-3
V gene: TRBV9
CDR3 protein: ASSVTRRDSTDTQY

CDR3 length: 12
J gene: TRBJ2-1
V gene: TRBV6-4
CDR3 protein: ASSDNGGYNEQF

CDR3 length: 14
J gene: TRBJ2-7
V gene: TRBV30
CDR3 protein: AWSGPRTRMTYEQY

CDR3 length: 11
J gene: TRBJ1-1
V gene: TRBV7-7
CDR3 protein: ASSPHPNTEAF

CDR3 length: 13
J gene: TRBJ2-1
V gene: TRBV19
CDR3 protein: ASSVGPLEHNEQF

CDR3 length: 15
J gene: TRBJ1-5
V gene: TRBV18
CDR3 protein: ASSRGQAGANNQPQH

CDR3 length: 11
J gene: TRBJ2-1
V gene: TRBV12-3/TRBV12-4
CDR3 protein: ASSSGQGNEQF

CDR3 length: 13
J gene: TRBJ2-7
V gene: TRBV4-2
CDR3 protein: ASSQVEGNRYEQY

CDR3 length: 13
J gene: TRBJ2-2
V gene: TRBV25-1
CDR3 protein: ASSERTVNTGELF

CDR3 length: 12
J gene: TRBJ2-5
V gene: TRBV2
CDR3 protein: ASSELAGGETQY

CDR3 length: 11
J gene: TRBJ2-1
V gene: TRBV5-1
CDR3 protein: ASSLAGVNEQF

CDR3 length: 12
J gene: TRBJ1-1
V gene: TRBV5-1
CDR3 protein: ASSLEGYGTEAF

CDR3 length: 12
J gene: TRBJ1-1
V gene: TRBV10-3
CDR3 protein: AIRQDRVNTEAF

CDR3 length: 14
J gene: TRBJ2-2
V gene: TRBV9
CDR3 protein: ASTLTGSPNTGELF

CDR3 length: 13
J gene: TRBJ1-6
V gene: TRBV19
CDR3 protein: ASSMSKGDDSPLH

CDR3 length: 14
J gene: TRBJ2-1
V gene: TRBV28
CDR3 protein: ASSPPGLAGGNEQF

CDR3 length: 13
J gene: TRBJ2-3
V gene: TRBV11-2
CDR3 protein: ASSLVRQGADTQY

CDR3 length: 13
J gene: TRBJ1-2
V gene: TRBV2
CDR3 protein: ASSEGGQGVYGYT

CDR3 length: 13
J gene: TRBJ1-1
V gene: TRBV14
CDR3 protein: ASSQVSGWNTEAF

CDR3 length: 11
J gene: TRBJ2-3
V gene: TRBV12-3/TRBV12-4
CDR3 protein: ASRQGFTDTQY

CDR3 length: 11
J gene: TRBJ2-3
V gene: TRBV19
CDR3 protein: ASSSTGTDTQY

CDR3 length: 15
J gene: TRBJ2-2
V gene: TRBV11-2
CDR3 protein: ASSISASETNTGELF

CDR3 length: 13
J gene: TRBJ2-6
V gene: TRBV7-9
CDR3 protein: ASQPNWDTANVLT

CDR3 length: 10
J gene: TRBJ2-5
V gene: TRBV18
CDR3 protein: ASSPPQETQY

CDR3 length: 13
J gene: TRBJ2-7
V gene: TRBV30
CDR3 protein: AWRSGTGVSYEQY

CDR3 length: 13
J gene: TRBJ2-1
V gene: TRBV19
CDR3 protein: ASSLLAGARNEQF

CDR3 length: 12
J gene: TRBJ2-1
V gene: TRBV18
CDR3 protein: ASSPVQSYNEQF